Shown below are 28 T cell receptor beta chains from a single sample sequenced in a study of blood T cell repertoires in COVID-19. Sequencing used immunoSEQ multiplex PCR; TCRdb keeps in-frame clones, though not all of them. Seen here are some 500,000 clones, about 89% observed once, and the top ten hold around 8%. Sequencing input: peripheral blood. Receptor source: a woman in her 50s with COVID-19, enrolled during active disease.

The chain carries TRBV20-1 and TRBJ1-1; D gene ambiguous. CDR3 size: 11 residues. Germline V gene lookup returns CDR1 DFQATT and CDR2 SNEGSKA (reference sequence). The ends were cut back, 4 bases at V and 11 bases at J, with 14 bases in the middle. The CDR3, as DNA: TGCAGTGCTAAAGGTATGCGGAGGGCTTTCTTT. Residues: CSAKGMRRAFF.

The V gene is TRBV29-1, the J gene TRBJ1-2; the D gene is possibly TRBD1 (5 bases). The CDR3 runs to 14 residues. Germline CDR1 reads SQVTM; CDR2 reads ANQGSEA. V lost 0 bases, J lost 7 bases, and 15 bases lay in between. The CDR3 is CSVEDIQGIGGYTF. The CDR3 DNA reads TGCAGCGTTGAAGATATTCAGGGTATAGGTGGCTACACCTTC.

The chain couples TRBV7-9 to TRBJ2-7, with TRBD2 as a possible D gene (5 bases). CDR1 is SEHNR and CDR2 is FQNEAQ in the germline V gene (reference sequence). The CDR3 loop spans 18 amino acids. V lost 1 base, J lost 0 bases, and 19 bases lay in between. The CDR3 DNA sequence: TGTGCCAGCAGCTTAGGGGAGTATCGACGGAGGAGCTCCTACGAGCAGTACTTC. Its translation: CASSLGEYRRRSSYEQYF.

The V gene is TRBV19, the J gene TRBJ1-2; 9 bases align to TRBD1. CDR1 is LNHDA and CDR2 is SQIVND in the germline V gene (reference sequence). This CDR3 comprises 15 residues. V shed 3 bases and J 3 bases; nucleotides not matched to a gene: 5. This CDR3 is CASSMLGQGHYGYTF. In nucleotides, the CDR3 is TGTGCCAGTAGTATGTTGGGACAGGGCCACTATGGCTACACCTTC.

The chain employs TRBV29-1 and TRBJ2-5; a possible D gene is TRBD1 (6 bases). The germline V gene encodes CDR1 SQVTM and CDR2 ANQGSEA. The CDR3 has 12 residues. Between the trimmed V and J ends, which lost 6 bases and 1 base, there was a span of 9 bases. DNA for the CDR3: TGCAGCGTGAACAGGGCCCAAGAGACCCAGTACTTC. Protein sequence: CSVNRAQETQYF.

This chain uses TRBV4-2 with TRBJ1-6, with 8 bases identical to TRBD1. The CDR3 has 15 amino acids. Germline V gene lookup returns CDR1 LGHNA and CDR2 YNFKEQ. The V segment lost 0 bases and the J segment 9 bases; nucleotides outside the gene matches: 4. The CDR3 coding sequence is TGTGCCAGCAGCCAAGAAAGAGGACAGGGTTCACCCCTCCACTTT. Protein sequence: CASSQERGQGSPLHF.

The chain carries TRBV3-1 (or the pseudogene TRBV3-2) and TRBJ2-7; perhaps TRBD1 as D (6 bases). Germline CDR1 LGHDT, CDR2 YNNKEL (reference sequence). The length of the CDR3 is 14 residues. The V end lost 5 bases, the J end lost 4 bases, and 15 bases lay between the germline ends. The CDR3 DNA follows: TGTGCCAGCAGCTACGGTACAGGGTCGTACGAGCAGTACTTC. Translated, it gives CASSYGTGSYEQYF.

The J gene is TRBJ2-2, the V gene TRBV7-9; 9 positions agree with TRBD2. CDR1 SEHNR and CDR2 FQNEAQ come from the germline V gene (reference sequence). Trimming cost V 4 bases and J 6 bases; bases outside gene matches: 9. This CDR3 has 16 amino acids. CDR3 sequence: CASSSQASGVAGELFF. The CDR3 DNA is TGTGCCAGCAGCTCCCAGGCTAGCGGGGTGGCCGGGGAGCTGTTTTTT.

A few counts support this clone. This chain connects TRBV2 to TRBJ2-3, with 7 bases matching TRBD2. Germline V gene lookup returns CDR1 SNHLY and CDR2 FYNNEI. V lost 8 bases and J lost 1; bases outside the gene matches: 6. The CDR3 sequence is 14 residues long. The CDR3 reads CASRLSGGTDTQYF. CDR3 nucleotides: TGTGCCAGCCGGCTGAGCGGGGGCACAGATACGCAGTATTTT.

J is TRBJ1-3 and V is TRBV3-1 (or the pseudogene TRBV3-2); maybe TRBD1 (6 bases). The CDR3 totals 14 residues. Germline V gives CDR1 LGHDT, CDR2 YNNKEL (reference sequence). Trimming stripped 0 bases from V and 6 bases from J, with 9 bases between. In DNA, the CDR3 is TGTGCCAGCAGCCAAGAAAACAGGGAAAACACCATATATTTT. It codes for CASSQENRENTIYF.

The V call is TRBV18, the J call TRBJ2-3; 12 bases map to TRBD1. Losses at the gene ends were 3 bases for V and 4 bases for J; bases not matched to a gene: 5. The V gene's germline CDR1 is KGHSH and CDR2 LQKENI. The CDR3 loop spans 16 amino acids. CDR3 DNA sequence: TGTGCCAGCTCACCCCCGGGACAGGGGGCAGCAGATACGCAGTATTTT. Amino acids: CASSPPGQGAADTQYF.

The chain combines TRBV9 with TRBJ1-2; 7 bases align to TRBD1. Germline V lookup: CDR1 SGDLS, CDR2 YYNGEE. The V gene end was trimmed by 0 bases and the J gene end by 2 bases; junction bases not matched to a gene: 10. This CDR3 is 17 amino acids long. The chain's CDR3 is CASSVGPAYRGNYGYTF. The CDR3 nucleotides read TGTGCCAGCAGCGTAGGCCCAGCTTACAGGGGCAACTATGGCTACACCTTC. The full variable domain, rest sourced from reference TRBV9 and TRBJ1-2, is DSGVTQTPKHLITATGQRVTLRCSPRSGDLSVYWYQQSLDQGLQFLIQYYNGEERAKGNILERFSAQQFPDLHSELNLSSLELGDSALYFCASSVGPAYRGNYGYTFGSGTRLTVV.

The chain employs TRBV30 and TRBJ1-6; possibly TRBD1 for D (5 bases). The CDR3 length is 14 residues. Germline values: CDR1 GTSNPN, CDR2 SVGIG (reference sequence). The V and J ends lost 4 bases and 3 bases respectively, with 10 bases between them. CDR3 sequence: CAWTGKGYNSPLHF. DNA of the CDR3: TGTGCCTGGACAGGGAAAGGCTATAATTCACCCCTCCACTTT.

The table lists this clone with a count of one. V gene TRBV10-3 combines with J gene TRBJ2-5; a possible D gene is TRBD2 (7 bases). CDR1 ENHRY and CDR2 SYGVKD come from the germline V gene. The CDR3 runs to 15 residues. The ends were cut back, 4 bases at V and 5 bases at J, with 17 bases in the middle. CDR3 bases: TGTGCCATCAGTGTAGGGGGGGGCAAAGGGGAGACCCAGTACTTC. Translated, it gives CAISVGGGKGETQYF.

The chain is built from TRBV27 and TRBJ2-6; the match to TRBD1 covers 8 bases. V shed 6 bases and J 0 bases; nucleotides not matched to a gene: 13. The germline CDR1 and CDR2 sequences are MNHEY and SMNVEV (reference sequence). This CDR3 is 19 amino acids long. The CDR3 bases are TGTGCCAGCAGCTACAGGGGGAGTTTCATTATCTCTGGGGCCAACGTCCTGACTTTC. Amino acids: CASSYRGSFIISGANVLTF.

CDR3 protein: CAGSGGRSYNEQFF. DNA for the CDR3: TGTGCCGGCTCAGGCGGGAGGTCCTACAATGAGCAGTTCTTC. The chain couples TRBV2 to TRBJ2-1, with 8 bases matching TRBD2. The trim removed 11 bases at V and 1 base at J, leaving 7 bases unmatched. CDR1 SNHLY and CDR2 FYNNEI come from the germline V gene. There are 14 residues in the CDR3. The full variable domain, completed using reference TRBV2 and TRBJ2-1, is EPEVTQTPSHQVTQMGQEVILRCVPISNHLYFYWYRQILGQKVEFLVSFYNNEISEKSEIFDDQFSVERPDGSNFTLKIRSTKLEDSAMYFCAGSGGRSYNEQFFGPGTRLTVL.

V usage is TRBV9 and J usage is TRBJ1-1, with 7 bases matching TRBD1. The CDR3 extends over 15 amino acids. The germline V gene encodes CDR1 SGDLS and CDR2 YYNGEE. V trimming: 4 bases; J trimming: 1 base; junction bases outside the gene matches: 7. CDR3 amino acids: CASSPPTGSNTEAFF. The CDR3 region has the DNA TGTGCCAGCAGCCCCCCGACAGGGTCGAACACTGAAGCTTTCTTT.

This clone was seen a single time. This chain uses TRBV4-1 with TRBJ1-1; no firm D call. The CDR3 is 14 amino acids. The V gene lost 0 bases and the J gene lost 3 bases, with 8 bases spanning the gap. Germline CDR1 and CDR2: MGHRA and YSYEKL. As DNA, the CDR3 is TGCGCCAGCAGCCAAGATCTAATGGACACTGAAGCTTTCTTT. It yields the protein CASSQDLMDTEAFF.

This rearrangement joins TRBV15 to TRBJ2-5; 7 bases match TRBD2. J lost 5 bases, V lost 0 bases, and 6 bases had no gene match. Germline loops: CDR1 LNHNV, CDR2 YYDKDF (reference sequence). This CDR3 is built from 15 residues. DNA for the CDR3: TGTGCCACCAGCAGAGATTTAGGGGAGGGCGAGACCCAGTACTTC. Protein product: CATSRDLGEGETQYF.

V gene TRBV6-4 combines with J gene TRBJ2-2; TRBD2 agrees at 7 bases. Germline CDR1 and CDR2: MRHNA and SNTAGT. The CDR3 is made up of 18 amino acids. The ends lost 6 bases at V and 0 bases at J; junction bases unmatched: 13. This chain's CDR3 is CASSHPVTSYANTGELFF. The CDR3 coding sequence is TGTGCCAGCAGCCACCCCGTGACTAGCTACGCGAACACCGGGGAGCTGTTTTTT.

The genes are TRBV6-5 and TRBJ2-7, with a weak D call TRBD2 (6 bases). Per germline, CDR1 MNHEY and CDR2 SVGAGI. The CDR3 has 15 amino acids. Trimming stripped 5 bases from V and 0 bases from J, with 14 bases between. DNA of the CDR3: TGTGCCAGCAGTCCTTTTGGCGGGACCTCCTACGAGCAGTACTTC. Translated, it gives CASSPFGGTSYEQYF.

This chain uses TRBV19 with TRBJ1-3; maybe TRBD1 (5 bases). This CDR3 comprises 16 residues. Germline-derived CDR1 and CDR2 are LNHDA and SQIVND (reference sequence). Trimming left V 6 bases short and J 0 bases short, with 15 bases between. CDR3 in amino acids: CASSEQNGGSGNTIYF. The CDR3 nucleotides are TGTGCCAGTAGCGAACAAAACGGGGGCTCTGGAAACACCATATATTTT.

V and J are TRBV28 and TRBJ2-5; TRBD1 matches 7 bases. Germline CDR1 is MDHEN and CDR2 is SYDVKM. This CDR3 is 15 amino acids long. V lost 5 bases to trimming and J lost 1 base; unmatched junction nucleotides: 7. The CDR3 region is CASSRRTGSQETQYF. CDR3 nucleotides: TGTGCCAGCAGTAGACGGACAGGAAGCCAAGAGACCCAGTACTTC.

The V and J genes are TRBV24-1 and TRBJ1-5; the D gene is possibly TRBD1 (6 bases). This CDR3 is 16 amino acids long. Trimming cost V 3 bases and J 2 bases, with 13 bases left between them. From germline, CDR1 is KGHDR and CDR2 SFDVKD. CDR3 sequence: CATSDVTGVGNQPQHF. The CDR3 DNA sequence: TGTGCCACCAGTGATGTGACAGGAGTTGGCAATCAGCCCCAGCATTTT.

This rearrangement joins TRBV5-5 to TRBJ1-1; 7 bases map to TRBD1. CDR1 and CDR2 (germline): SGHKS, YYEKEE (reference sequence). The CDR3 is made up of 15 amino acids. The V gene end was trimmed by 1 base and the J gene end by 0 bases; junction bases not matched to a gene: 3. The CDR3 is CASSLRDSLNTEAFF. CDR3 bases: TGTGCCAGCAGCTTGAGGGACAGCCTGAACACTGAAGCTTTCTTT.

This clone showed up just a few times. This chain connects TRBV5-1 to TRBJ1-1, with 7 bases fitting TRBD1. The CDR3 has 14 amino acids. Per the germline V gene, CDR1 is SGHRS and CDR2 is YFSETQ. After removal of 3 bases from V and 2 bases from J, the junction contained 4 bases not matched to a gene. The CDR3 sequence: CASSSGTANTEAFF. The CDR3 coding sequence is TGCGCCAGCAGCTCCGGGACAGCAAACACTGAAGCTTTCTTT.

The J gene is TRBJ2-1, the V gene TRBV5-5, with TRBD2 matching 12 bases. The germline gives CDR1 SGHKS, CDR2 YYEKEE (reference sequence). V trimming: 1 base; J trimming: 12 bases; junction bases outside the gene matches: 5. The CDR3 length is 14 residues. The CDR3: CASSLLAGGQGQFF. DNA of the CDR3: TGTGCCAGCAGCTTGCTAGCGGGGGGGCAGGGGCAGTTCTTC.

V usage is TRBV21-1 and J usage is TRBJ1-2; the table's D call of TRBD1 was not tested on the DNA. TRBV21-1 counts as a pseudogene. The CDR3 contains 15 residues. The DNA for the CDR3 is TGTGCCAGCAGCATGGAAAACAGGGGTAACTATGGCTACACCTTC. Encoded protein: CASSMENRGNYGYTF.